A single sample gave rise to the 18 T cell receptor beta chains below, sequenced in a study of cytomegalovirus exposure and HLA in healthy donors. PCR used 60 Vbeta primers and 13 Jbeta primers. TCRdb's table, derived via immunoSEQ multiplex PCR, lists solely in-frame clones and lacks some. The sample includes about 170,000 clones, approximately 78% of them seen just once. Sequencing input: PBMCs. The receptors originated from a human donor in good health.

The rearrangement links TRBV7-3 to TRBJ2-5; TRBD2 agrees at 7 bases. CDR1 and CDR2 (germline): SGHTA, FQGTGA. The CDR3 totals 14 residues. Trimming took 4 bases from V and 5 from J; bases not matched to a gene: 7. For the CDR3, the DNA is TGTGCCAGCAGCTCAGGACTAGAGCGGGAGACCCAGTACTTC. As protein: CASSSGLERETQYF.

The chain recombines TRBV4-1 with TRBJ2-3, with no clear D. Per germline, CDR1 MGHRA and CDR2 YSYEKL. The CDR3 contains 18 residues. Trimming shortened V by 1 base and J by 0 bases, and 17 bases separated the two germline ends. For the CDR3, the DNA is TGCGCCAGCAGCCAAGGCCCCTCCCAGTTTTTCAGCACAGATACGCAGTATTTT. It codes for CASSQGPSQFFSTDTQYF.

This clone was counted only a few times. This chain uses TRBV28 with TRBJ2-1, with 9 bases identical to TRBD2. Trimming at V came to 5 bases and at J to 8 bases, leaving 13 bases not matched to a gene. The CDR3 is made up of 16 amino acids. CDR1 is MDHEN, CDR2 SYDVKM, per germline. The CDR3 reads CASSMALGLALDEQFF. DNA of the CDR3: TGTGCCAGCAGTATGGCTTTGGGACTAGCATTAGATGAGCAGTTCTTC.

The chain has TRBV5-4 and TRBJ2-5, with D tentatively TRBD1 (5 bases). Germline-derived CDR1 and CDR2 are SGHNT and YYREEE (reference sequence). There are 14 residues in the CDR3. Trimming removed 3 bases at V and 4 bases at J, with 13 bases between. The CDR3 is CASSSTGAPETQYF. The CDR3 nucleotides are TGTGCCAGCAGCTCCACAGGTGCCCCAGAGACCCAGTACTTC.

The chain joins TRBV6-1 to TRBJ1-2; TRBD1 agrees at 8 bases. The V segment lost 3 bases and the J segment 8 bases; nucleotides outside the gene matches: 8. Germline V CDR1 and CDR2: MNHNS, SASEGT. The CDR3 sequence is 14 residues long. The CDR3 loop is CASSDVRGRGGYTF. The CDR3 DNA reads TGTGCCAGCAGTGATGTCAGGGGGCGAGGAGGCTACACCTTC.

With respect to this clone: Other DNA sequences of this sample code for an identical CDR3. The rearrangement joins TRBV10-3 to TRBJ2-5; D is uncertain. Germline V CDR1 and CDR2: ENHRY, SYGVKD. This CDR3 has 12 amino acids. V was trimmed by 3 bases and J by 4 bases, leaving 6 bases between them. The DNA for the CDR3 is TGTGCCATCAGTGAATCAGGAGAGACCCAGTACTTC. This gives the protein CAISESGETQYF.

The CDR3 DNA reads TGTGCCAACGGGGAGGGGCAGCGGAACACTGAAGCTTTCTTT. Residues: CANGEGQRNTEAFF. This rearrangement joins TRBV2 to TRBJ1-1; D perhaps matches TRBD1 (5 bases). Germline V lookup: CDR1 SNHLY, CDR2 FYNNEI. This CDR3 has 14 residues. Trimming removed 10 bases at V and 1 base at J, with 16 bases between.

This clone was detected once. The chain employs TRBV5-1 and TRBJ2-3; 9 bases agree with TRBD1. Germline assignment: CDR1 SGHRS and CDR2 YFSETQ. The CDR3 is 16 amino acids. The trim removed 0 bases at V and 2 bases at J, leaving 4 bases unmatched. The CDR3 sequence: CASSLAGTGFTDTQYF. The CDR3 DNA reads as TGCGCCAGCAGCTTGGCCGGGACAGGGTTCACAGATACGCAGTATTTT.

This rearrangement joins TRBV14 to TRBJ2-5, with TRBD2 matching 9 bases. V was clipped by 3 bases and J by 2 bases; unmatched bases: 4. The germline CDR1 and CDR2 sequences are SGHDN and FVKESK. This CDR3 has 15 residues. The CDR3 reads CASSQVTSGQETQYF. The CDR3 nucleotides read TGTGCCAGCAGCCAGGTGACTAGCGGACAAGAGACCCAGTACTTC.

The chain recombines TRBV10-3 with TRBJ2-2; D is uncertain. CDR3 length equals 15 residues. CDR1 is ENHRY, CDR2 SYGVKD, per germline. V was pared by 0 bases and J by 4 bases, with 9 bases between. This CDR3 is CAISESARPTGELFF. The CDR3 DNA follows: TGTGCCATCAGTGAGTCTGCCAGGCCCACCGGGGAGCTGTTTTTT.

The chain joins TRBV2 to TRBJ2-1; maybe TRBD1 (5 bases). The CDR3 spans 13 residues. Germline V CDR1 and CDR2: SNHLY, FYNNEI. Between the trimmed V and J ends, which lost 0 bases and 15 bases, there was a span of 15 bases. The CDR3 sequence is CASSEAQAVQGFF. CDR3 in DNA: TGTGCCAGCAGTGAAGCCCAAGCAGTCCAGGGGTTCTTC.

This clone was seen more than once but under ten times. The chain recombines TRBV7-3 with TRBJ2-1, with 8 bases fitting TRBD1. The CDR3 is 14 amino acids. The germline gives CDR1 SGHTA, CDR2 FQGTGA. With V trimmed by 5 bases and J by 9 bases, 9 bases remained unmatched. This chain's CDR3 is CASSPSTGVGEQFF. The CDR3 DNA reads TGTGCCAGCAGCCCGTCGACAGGGGTTGGTGAGCAGTTCTTC.

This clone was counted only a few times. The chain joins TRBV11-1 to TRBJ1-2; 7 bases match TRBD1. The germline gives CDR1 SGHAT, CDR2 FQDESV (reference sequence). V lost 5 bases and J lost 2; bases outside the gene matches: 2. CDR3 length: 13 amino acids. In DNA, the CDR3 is TGTGCCAGCAGCCCGGGACAGAACTATGGCTACACCTTC. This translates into CASSPGQNYGYTF.

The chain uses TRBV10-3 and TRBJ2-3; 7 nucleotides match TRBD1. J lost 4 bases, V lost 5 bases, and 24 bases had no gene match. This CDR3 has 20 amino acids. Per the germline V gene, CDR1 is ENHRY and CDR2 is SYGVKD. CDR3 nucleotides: TGTGCCATCAGTAACCTTGGGGGACAGAATAATCATTTCAGCCCAGATACGCAGTATTTT. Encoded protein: CAISNLGGQNNHFSPDTQYF.

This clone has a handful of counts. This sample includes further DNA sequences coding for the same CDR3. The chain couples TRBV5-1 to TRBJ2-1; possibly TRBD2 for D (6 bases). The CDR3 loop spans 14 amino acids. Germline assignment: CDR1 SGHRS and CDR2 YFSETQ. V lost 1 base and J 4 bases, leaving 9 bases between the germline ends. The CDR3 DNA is TGCGCCAGCAGCTTGACCGGGGGATACAATGAGCAGTTCTTC. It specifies CASSLTGGYNEQFF.

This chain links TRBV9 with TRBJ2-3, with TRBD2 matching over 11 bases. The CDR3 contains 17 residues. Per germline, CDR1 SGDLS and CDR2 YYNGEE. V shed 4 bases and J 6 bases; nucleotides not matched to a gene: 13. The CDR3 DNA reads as TGTGCCAGCAGCCCGAGTAATAGCGGGGGGGCTTTGGATACGCAGTATTTT. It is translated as CASSPSNSGGALDTQYF. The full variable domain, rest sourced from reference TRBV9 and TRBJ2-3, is DSGVTQTPKHLITATGQRVTLRCSPRSGDLSVYWYQQSLDQGLQFLIQYYNGEERAKGNILERFSAQQFPDLHSELNLSSLELGDSALYFCASSPSNSGGALDTQYFGPGTRLTVL.

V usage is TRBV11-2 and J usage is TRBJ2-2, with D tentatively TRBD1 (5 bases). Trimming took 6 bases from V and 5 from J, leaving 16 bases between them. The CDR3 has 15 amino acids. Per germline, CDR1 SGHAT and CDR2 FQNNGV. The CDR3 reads CASSEPKGRTGELFF. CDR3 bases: TGTGCCAGCAGTGAACCTAAGGGGCGGACCGGGGAGCTGTTTTTT.

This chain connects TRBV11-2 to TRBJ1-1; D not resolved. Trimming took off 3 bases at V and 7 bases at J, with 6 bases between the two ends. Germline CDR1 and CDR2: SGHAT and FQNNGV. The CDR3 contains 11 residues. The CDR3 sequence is CASSLAREAFF. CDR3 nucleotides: TGTGCCAGCAGCTTGGCCCGTGAAGCTTTCTTT.